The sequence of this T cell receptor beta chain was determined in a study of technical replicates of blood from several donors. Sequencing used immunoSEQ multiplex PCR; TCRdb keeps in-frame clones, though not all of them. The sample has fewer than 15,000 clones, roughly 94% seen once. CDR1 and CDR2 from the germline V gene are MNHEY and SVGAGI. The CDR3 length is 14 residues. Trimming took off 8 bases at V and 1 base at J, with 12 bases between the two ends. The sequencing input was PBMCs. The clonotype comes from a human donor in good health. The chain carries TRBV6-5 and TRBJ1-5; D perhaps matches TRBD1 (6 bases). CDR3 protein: CASHSGGSNQPQHF. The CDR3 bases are TGTGCCAGCCACTCGGGGGGCAGCAATCAGCCCCAGCATTTT.